This T cell receptor beta chain was recorded in a study of blood T cell repertoires in COVID-19. Overall study: Acute and convalescent COVID-19 samples came from the United States, Italy and Spain. From T cells, B-cell-depleted T cells, or PBMCs came the material, which was cDNA or gDNA.

The CDR3 has 15 residues. Germline V lookup: CDR1 SQVTM, CDR2 ANQGSEA. With V trimmed by 5 bases and J by 6 bases, 6 bases remained unmatched. The authors' processing: Quantification of nucleated cells was approximated via reference gene primer amplification. Only in-frame clones appear in the TCRdb table, and some are missing; sequencing was by immunoSEQ multiplex PCR. D and trimming come from the DNA, and the V and J calls and clone size come from that table. The data show hundreds of thousands of clones, approximately 90% seen once. The J gene is TRBJ2-2, the V gene TRBV29-1; TRBD2 matches 13 bases. This sequence originates from a man in his late teens or twenties with active or convalescent COVID-19. The sample consisted of peripheral blood. This chain's CDR3 is CSVKTSGGLAGELFF. CDR3 DNA sequence: TGCAGCGTTAAGACTAGCGGGGGGTTGGCCGGGGAGCTGTTTTTT.